This note documents a single T cell receptor beta chain sequence. Its specificity is not known. This record comes from a study of CD8+ T cells in alopecia areata. Study-wide background: Affected scalp percentage set treated patients' severity scores. Findings of the study overall: Many expanded lesional clones persisted in scalp and blood during tofacitinib treatment. Clonality in the scalp and expanded CD8+ clones ranked among the top 100 were significantly decreased by tofacitinib.

Germline assignment: CDR1 ENHRY and CDR2 SYGVKD. V was shortened by 2 bases and J by 7 bases, with 15 bases between the two germline ends. The CDR3 length is 15 residues. The treatment was: oral pan-JAK inhibitor, 5-10 mg twice daily. Sequencing templates came from extracted RNA that was reverse transcribed into cDNA. Libraries were prepared by immunoSEQ multiplex PCR; TCRdb keeps only in-frame clonotypes and omits some of them. The sample carries around 97,000 clones, approximately 84% recorded once. The material sequenced was CD8+ T cells sorted from blood, taken between weeks 30 and 35, from a patient treated with tofacitinib. The receptor was derived from a human donor with alopecia areata. The chain links TRBV10-3 to TRBJ2-1, with a tentative D call TRBD2 (6 bases). CDR3 coding DNA: TGTGCCATCAGTGAGCCCGGAGGGGAGAGGAATGAGCAGTTCTTC. This encodes CAISEPGGERNEQFF.